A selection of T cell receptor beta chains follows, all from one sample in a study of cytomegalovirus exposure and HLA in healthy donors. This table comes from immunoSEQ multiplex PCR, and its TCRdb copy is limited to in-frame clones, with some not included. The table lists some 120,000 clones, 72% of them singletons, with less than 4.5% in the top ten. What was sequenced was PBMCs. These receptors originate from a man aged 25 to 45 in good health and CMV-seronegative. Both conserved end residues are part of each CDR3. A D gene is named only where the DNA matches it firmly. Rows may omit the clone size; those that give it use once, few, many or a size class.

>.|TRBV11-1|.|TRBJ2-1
TGTGCCAGCAGCTTCTCCCCCGACAATGAGCAGTTCTTC
CASSFSPDNEQFF
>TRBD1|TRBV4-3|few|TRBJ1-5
TGCGCCAGCAGCCGAGGCGACAGGGGGCATCAGCCCCAGCATTTT
CASSRGDRGHQPQHF
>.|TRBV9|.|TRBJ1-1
TGTGCCAGCAGCGTAGGAGGGTTAACTGAAGCTTTCTTT
CASSVGGLTEAFF
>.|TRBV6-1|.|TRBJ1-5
TGTGCCAGCAGTGACGCGCCGACAGCCAATCAGCCCCGGCATTTT
CASSDAPTANQPRHF
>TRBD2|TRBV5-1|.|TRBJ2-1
TGCGCCAGCAGCTTTGCGGGGGGAGTCTCCTACAATGAGCAGTTCTTC
CASSFAGGVSYNEQFF
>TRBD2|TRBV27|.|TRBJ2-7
TGTGCCAGCAGTTTGTCGCTAGCGGGGAGATACGAGCAGTACTTC
CASSLSLAGRYEQYF
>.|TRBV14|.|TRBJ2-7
TGTGCCAGCAGCCTTTACCGGGTGAGCTCCTACGAGCAGTACTTC
CASSLYRVSSYEQYF
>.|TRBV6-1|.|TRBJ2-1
TGTGCCAGCAGTGATTGGACAGCAAGCTCCTACAATGAGCAGTTCTTC
CASSDWTASSYNEQFF
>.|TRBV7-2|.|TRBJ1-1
TGTGCCAGCAGCAAACTAGGCATGAACACTGAAGCTTTCTTT
CASSKLGMNTEAFF
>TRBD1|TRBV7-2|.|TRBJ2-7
TGTGCCAGCAGTCCCGGACAGGGTTTGATCTTC
CASSPGQGLIF
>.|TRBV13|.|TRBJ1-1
TGTGCCAGCAGTCCCGAGTTGGACACTGAAGCTTTCTTT
CASSPELDTEAFF
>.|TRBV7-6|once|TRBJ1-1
TGTGCCAGCAGCTGGATTAATACGCGGGGGGCGGACACTGAAGCTTTCTTT
CASSWINTRGADTEAFF
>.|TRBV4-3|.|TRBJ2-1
TGCGCCAGCAGCCAAGGATACAAGCGAGGCAATGAGCAGTTCTTC
CASSQGYKRGNEQFF
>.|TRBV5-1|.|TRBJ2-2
TGCGCCAGCAGCTTAGGGACATCCGCGAACACCGGGGAGCTGTTTTTT
CASSLGTSANTGELFF
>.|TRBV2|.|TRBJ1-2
TGTGCCAGCATCCTGGGGGGGTGGAGGGATGGCTACACCTTC
CASILGGWRDGYTF
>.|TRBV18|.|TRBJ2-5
TGTGCCAGCTCACCACCCCAGGCTAGCCGGGAGACCCAGTACTTC
CASSPPQASRETQYF
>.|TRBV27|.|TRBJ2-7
TGTGCCAGCAGTTTATTGGGCACCTACGAGCAGTACTTC
CASSLLGTYEQYF
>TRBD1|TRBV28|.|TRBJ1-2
TGTGCCAGCAGTTTAGGACAGGGGGCAAGTGGTTATGGCTACACCTTC
CASSLGQGASGYGYTF
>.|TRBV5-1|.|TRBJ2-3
TGCGCCAGCACCACAGGACAGTCGGAAGATACGCAGTATTTT
CASTTGQSEDTQYF
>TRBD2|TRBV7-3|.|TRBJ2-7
TGTGCCAGCAGCTCGTCGGGGGGGCCCTACGAGCAGTACTTC
CASSSSGGPYEQYF
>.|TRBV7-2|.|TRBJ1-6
TGTGCCAGCAGCTGGGAGGGGGGATATAATTCACCCCTCCACTTT
CASSWEGGYNSPLHF
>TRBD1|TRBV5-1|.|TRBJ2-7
TGCGCCAGCAGCTTGGCCGGACAGGGCTACGAGCAGTACTTC
CASSLAGQGYEQYF
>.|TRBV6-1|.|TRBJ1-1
TGTGCCAGCAGTGAAGCGACGGGGAACACTGAAGCTTTCTTT
CASSEATGNTEAFF
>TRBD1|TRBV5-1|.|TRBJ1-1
TGCGCCAGCAGCTTGGGACAGGGGAAGGCTGAAGCTTTCTTT
CASSLGQGKAEAFF
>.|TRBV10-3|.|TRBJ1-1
TGTGCCATCAGTGACCCTCCAGGGGCGAACACTGAAGCTTTCTTT
CAISDPPGANTEAFF
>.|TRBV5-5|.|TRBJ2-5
TGTGCCAGCAGCTTTCTCTCGGGGTACGAGACCCAGTACTTC
CASSFLSGYETQYF
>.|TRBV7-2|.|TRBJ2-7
TGTGCCAGCAGCACCGCGGGACTCCTGAGCTCCTACGAGCAGTACTTC
CASSTAGLLSSYEQYF
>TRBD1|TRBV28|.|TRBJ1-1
TGTGCCAGCAGTTCGACAGGGTGGAACACTGAAGCTTTCTTT
CASSSTGWNTEAFF
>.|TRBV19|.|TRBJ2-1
TGTGCCACGGACAGTTACAATGAGCAGTTCTTC
CATDSYNEQFF
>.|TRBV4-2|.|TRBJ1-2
TGTGCCAGCAGCCAAGATTCCTACGCGGGGAGTTCGTATGGCTACACCTTC
CASSQDSYAGSSYGYTF
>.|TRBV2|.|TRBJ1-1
TGTGCCAGCAGTACCTATAGGGAGGGCACTGAAGCTTTCTTT
CASSTYREGTEAFF
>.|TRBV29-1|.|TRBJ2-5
TGCAGCGCTGAAGGGTATGGCAGCCAAGAGACCCAGTACTTC
CSAEGYGSQETQYF